Listed below are T cell receptor beta chains from one sample, sequenced in a study of blood T cell repertoires in COVID-19. Only in-frame clones appear in the TCRdb table, and some are missing; sequencing was by immunoSEQ multiplex PCR. The data hold around 300,000 clones, with roughly 88% observed a single time. The sample was peripheral blood. The receptor source for this set is a woman aged 70-85 years with acute or convalescent COVID-19. The CDR3 runs from the conserved cysteine through the conserved F or W. A D gene is named only where the DNA matches it firmly. A clone size is listed for some rows: how often the clone was seen (once, few, many), or a class if it is expanded.

v_call	clone_size	j_call	d_call	cdr3_aa	cdr3_nt
TRBV18	.	TRBJ1-3	TRBD1	CASSPSGQGTSGNTIYF	TGTGCCAGCTCACCGTCAGGACAGGGGACCTCTGGAAACACCATATATTTT
TRBV3-1/TRBV3-2	.	TRBJ1-1	.	CASSPGGGPREAFF	TGTGCCAGCAGTCCCGGGGGGGGACCTAGAGAAGCTTTCTTT
TRBV19	.	TRBJ2-7	TRBD2	CASRTLAGSSYEQYF	TGTGCCAGTAGGACACTAGCGGGGAGCTCCTACGAGCAGTACTTC
TRBV4-1	.	TRBJ2-4	.	CASSPPPGQGNIQYF	TGCGCCAGCAGCCCCCCGCCGGGGCAGGGGAACATTCAGTACTTC
TRBV2	few	TRBJ2-7	.	CASSVPPGEQYF	TGTGCCAGCAGTGTTCCCCCGGGCGAGCAGTACTTC
TRBV3-1/TRBV3-2	.	TRBJ2-1	TRBD2	CASSLWRGDEQFF	TGTGCCAGCAGCCTATGGCGGGGGGACGAGCAGTTCTTC
TRBV5-1	.	TRBJ1-6	.	CASSLGAGDKSPLHF	TGCGCCAGCAGCTTGGGAGCAGGGGATAAGTCACCCCTCCACTTT
TRBV2	once	TRBJ1-2	.	CASSVEGAGYGYTF	TGTGCCAGCAGTGTAGAAGGGGCCGGCTATGGCTACACCTTC
TRBV25-1	.	TRBJ1-3	.	CASSELGRAGNTIYF	TGTGCCAGCAGTGAATTGGGCAGGGCTGGAAACACCATATATTTT
TRBV2	few	TRBJ1-2	TRBD1	CASSPGTANNYGYTF	TGTGCCAGCAGCCCCGGGACAGCTAACAACTATGGCTACACCTTC
TRBV10-3	few	TRBJ2-7	TRBD2	CAIRGGGPYEQYF	TGTGCCATCAGGGGCGGGGGGCCCTACGAGCAGTACTTC
TRBV12-3/TRBV12-4	.	TRBJ1-2	TRBD1	CASSQGQSYGYTF	TGTGCCAGCAGCCAGGGACAGAGTTATGGCTACACCTTC
TRBV29-1	.	TRBJ1-2	TRBD1	CSVYTTGDHGYTF	TGCAGCGTTTATACAACAGGGGATCATGGCTACACCTTC
TRBV5-4	.	TRBJ1-4	TRBD1	CASSLGQSNEKLFF	TGTGCCAGCAGCCTGGGACAGAGTAATGAAAAACTGTTTTTT
TRBV18	.	TRBJ2-1	TRBD2	CASSVNGGAVNEQFF	TGTGCCAGCTCAGTCAACGGGGGGGCTGTCAATGAGCAGTTCTTC
TRBV30	.	TRBJ1-2	.	CAWRQQGGAYGYTF	TGTGCCTGGAGGCAACAGGGTGGCGCCTATGGCTACACCTTC
TRBV7-3	once	TRBJ2-3	.	CASSLSGNTQYF	TGTGCCAGCAGCTTATCGGGGAATACGCAGTATTTT
TRBV6-5	.	TRBJ1-1	.	CASSYGGARGNTEAFF	TGTGCCAGCAGTTACGGAGGGGCGAGAGGTAACACTGAAGCTTTCTTT
TRBV15	.	TRBJ1-1	.	CATSSRATEAFF	TGTGCCACCAGCAGTCGCGCCACTGAAGCTTTCTTT
TRBV9	.	TRBJ1-1	.	CASKKRGMNTEAFF	TGTGCCAGCAAAAAAAGGGGTATGAACACTGAAGCTTTCTTT
TRBV19	.	TRBJ2-2	.	CASRGSANTGELFF	TGTGCCAGCAGGGGATCGGCGAACACCGGGGAGCTGTTTTTT
TRBV21-1	.	TRBJ2-7	.	CASSKPRGPPYEQYF	TGTGCCAGCAGCAAACCCAGGGGACCCCCCTACGAGCAGTACTTC
TRBV6-5	once	TRBJ2-7	TRBD1	CASSRTGAWVYEQYF	TGTGCCAGCAGTCGCACAGGGGCATGGGTCTACGAGCAGTACTTC
TRBV7-9	once	TRBJ2-7	.	CASSLPRLGPRQTLYEQYF	TGTGCCAGCAGCTTACCGCGGCTTGGACCAAGACAGACGCTGTACGAGCAGTACTTC
TRBV27	.	TRBJ2-1	TRBD2	CASSPGLAGGEDNEQFF	TGTGCCAGCAGCCCGGGACTAGCGGGGGGGGAAGACAATGAGCAGTTCTTC
TRBV4-1	.	TRBJ2-3	TRBD2	CASSVREGGDTQYF	TGCGCCAGCAGCGTACGGGAGGGGGGTGATACGCAGTATTTT
TRBV9	.	TRBJ2-5	TRBD2	CASSVGGSGGEETQYF	TGTGCCAGCAGCGTAGGTGGCAGCGGGGGGGAAGAGACCCAGTACTTC
TRBV19	few	TRBJ2-5	.	CASSSGRRAETQYF	TGTGCCAGTAGTTCGGGGAGACGAGCGGAGACCCAGTACTTC
TRBV5-8	.	TRBJ2-1	TRBD2	CASSRRGRPGNEQFF	TGTGCCAGCAGCCGGCGGGGGAGGCCTGGGAATGAGCAGTTCTTC
TRBV10-1	few	TRBJ1-4	.	CASSGRGEREKLFF	TGCGCCAGCAGTGGACGGGGGGAACGGGAAAAACTGTTTTTT
TRBV7-9	.	TRBJ1-2	.	CASSFLQGSRGYTF	TGTGCCAGCAGCTTTCTTCAGGGAAGCCGCGGCTACACCTTC
TRBV6-6	.	TRBJ2-2	TRBD2	CASSQLAGGPSTGELFF	TGTGCCAGCAGTCAACTAGCGGGGGGGCCGAGCACCGGGGAGCTGTTTTTT
TRBV11-1	.	TRBJ2-1	.	CASSSSMLTGHNEQFF	TGTGCCAGCAGCTCCTCGATGTTGACAGGCCACAATGAGCAGTTCTTC
TRBV2	.	TRBJ1-3	.	CASSGPLVGNTIYF	TGTGCCAGCAGTGGCCCTTTAGTGGGAAACACCATATATTTT
TRBV5-4	.	TRBJ2-1	TRBD2	CASSLGTTNYNEQFF	TGTGCCAGCAGCTTAGGGACTACGAACTACAATGAGCAGTTCTTC
TRBV11-2	few	TRBJ2-7	.	CASSWVGTSYEQYF	TGTGCCAGCAGCTGGGTGGGGACTTCCTACGAGCAGTACTTC
TRBV12-3/TRBV12-4	few	TRBJ1-3	TRBD1	CVTGAGNTIYF	TGCGTGACAGGGGCTGGAAACACCATATATTTT
TRBV5-6	.	TRBJ1-2	TRBD1	CASSLDRARGYTF	TGTGCCAGCAGCCTGGACAGGGCCCGTGGCTACACCTTC
TRBV5-1	.	TRBJ1-1	TRBD1	CASTQGGSNTEAFF	TGCGCCAGTACGCAGGGGGGCTCGAACACTGAAGCTTTCTTT
TRBV7-9	.	TRBJ1-1	.	CASTKLGEGAAFF	TGTGCCAGCACCAAACTTGGGGAAGGGGCGGCTTTCTTT
TRBV6-2/TRBV6-3	few	TRBJ1-5	.	CASSLSGANQPQHF	TGTGCCAGCAGTTTATCAGGGGCGAATCAGCCCCAGCATTTT